The following is a TCR beta chain sequence with its context. Its antigen is unidentified. These data are taken from a study of cytomegalovirus exposure and HLA in healthy donors. The overall study: Among several hundred genotyped donors, around 80% fell in the Caucasian-associated ancestry cluster.

Nominally healthy donors provided the samples, though records likely missed some immune exposures. PCR was performed using 60 Vbeta and 13 Jbeta primers. Measured with immunoSEQ multiplex PCR; TCRdb has only the in-frame clones, and not every one. The data hold under 110,000 clones, with about four fifths observed a single time. Findings of the study overall: Researchers counted around 180 TCR beta chains as cytomegalovirus-associated.

Sequenced material: PBMCs. This receptor was identified in a woman aged 50 to 60 in good health and CMV-seropositive.

CDR3 coding DNA: TGTGCCAGCAGCCCTGGGACATTTAACACTGAAGCTTTCTTT. Translated: CASSPGTFNTEAFF. This chain links TRBV13 with TRBJ1-1, with D maybe TRBD1 (6 bases). The V end lost 5 bases, the J end lost 2 bases, and 12 bases lay between the germline ends. CDR1 is PRHDT, CDR2 FYEKMQ, per germline (reference sequence). The CDR3 totals 14 residues.